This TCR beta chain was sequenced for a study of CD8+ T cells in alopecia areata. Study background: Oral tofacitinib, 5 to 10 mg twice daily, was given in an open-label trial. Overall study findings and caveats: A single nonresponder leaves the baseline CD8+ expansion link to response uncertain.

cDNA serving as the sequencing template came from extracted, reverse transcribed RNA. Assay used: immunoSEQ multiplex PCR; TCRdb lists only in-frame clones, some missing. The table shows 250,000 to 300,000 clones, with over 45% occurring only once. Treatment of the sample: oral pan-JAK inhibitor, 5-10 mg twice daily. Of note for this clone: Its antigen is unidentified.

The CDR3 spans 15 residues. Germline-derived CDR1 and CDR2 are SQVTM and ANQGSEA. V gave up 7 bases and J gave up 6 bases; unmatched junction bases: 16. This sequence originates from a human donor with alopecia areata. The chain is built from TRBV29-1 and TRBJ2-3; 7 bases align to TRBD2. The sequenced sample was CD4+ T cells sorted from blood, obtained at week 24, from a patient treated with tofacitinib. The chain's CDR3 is CSDRRGAGPSDTQYF. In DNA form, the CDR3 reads TGCAGCGATCGACGGGGAGCGGGGCCCTCGGATACGCAGTATTTT.